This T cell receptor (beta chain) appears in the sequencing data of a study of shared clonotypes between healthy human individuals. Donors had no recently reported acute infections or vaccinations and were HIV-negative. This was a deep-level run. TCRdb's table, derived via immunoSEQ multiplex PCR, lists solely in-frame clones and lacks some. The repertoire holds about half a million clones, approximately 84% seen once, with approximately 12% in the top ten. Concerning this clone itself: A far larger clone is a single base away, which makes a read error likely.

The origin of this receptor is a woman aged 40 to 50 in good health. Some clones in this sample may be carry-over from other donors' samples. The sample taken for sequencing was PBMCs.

CDR3 DNA sequence: TGTGCCAGCGCCTCTAGCGCCACCAGGGAGCTGTTTTTT. It is translated as CASASSATRELFF. V usage is TRBV6-4 and J usage is TRBJ2-2; D is perhaps TRBD2 (6 bases). The length of the CDR3 is 13 residues. CDR1 is MRHNA, CDR2 SNTAGT, per germline.